This TCR beta chain was recorded in a study of blood T cells in healthy people across ages. Study context: Researchers report that template switching captured about one barcoded beta molecule per two T cells.

Overall study findings and caveats: Observed TCR beta diversity per million T cells went down as age went up. This fall followed a roughly linear course with age. Donor CMV status was unknown, possibly confounding expanded clonotype changes. Relative to aged donors, long-lived donors carried more naive CD4+ cells and displayed higher diversity.

Details on this clonotype: No antigen is known for it.

Germline lookup yields CDR1 MNHEY and CDR2 SVGEGT. This CDR3 is built from 15 residues. The V gene lost 6 bases and the J gene lost 7 bases, with 19 bases spanning the gap. A second about 7 to 12 cycle PCR used barcoded and J-beta primers. TCRdb reprocessed the 5' RACE reads via MiXCR and lists one record per CDR3 protein. In the table there are roughly 1,700,000 distinct CDR3 sequences, 28% of which are singletons. The sequencing input was blood. The receptor's source is a woman younger than 45 in good health. The gene calls are TRBV6-2 or TRBV6-3 and TRBJ1-5; D uncertain. In DNA form, the CDR3 reads TGTGCCAGCAGCCCGACACGAGAATCTTGGCAGCCCCAGCATTTT. As protein: CASSPTRESWQPQHF.